This T cell receptor beta chain was recovered during a study of shared clonotypes between healthy human individuals. Points from the study as a whole: All-four-donor shared clonotypes had higher generation probabilities than non-shared clonotypes did.

Turning to this clone: The antigen is not known.

The repertoire was sequenced with immunoSEQ multiplex PCR; TCRdb's copy has only in-frame clones and lacks some. The table has fewer than 3 million clones, 80% to 95% seen once. The donor cohort consisted entirely of Caucasian adults residing in Nashville, Tennessee. The specimen was naive CD4+ T cells from PBMCs. Stated subset: CD45RA+ positively selected. This receptor was taken from a man between 18 and 35 years old in good health. Some clones in this sample may be carry-over from other donors' samples.

CDR3 nucleotides: TGTGCCAGCAGCTCCGGGACTAGTACCGAGCAGTACTTC. It codes for CASSSGTSTEQYF. The chain joins TRBV7-3 to TRBJ2-7; 8 bases are shared with TRBD2. V lost 4 bases to trimming and J lost 6 bases; unmatched junction nucleotides: 5. This CDR3 has 13 amino acids. CDR1 and CDR2 from the germline V gene are SGHTA and FQGTGA.